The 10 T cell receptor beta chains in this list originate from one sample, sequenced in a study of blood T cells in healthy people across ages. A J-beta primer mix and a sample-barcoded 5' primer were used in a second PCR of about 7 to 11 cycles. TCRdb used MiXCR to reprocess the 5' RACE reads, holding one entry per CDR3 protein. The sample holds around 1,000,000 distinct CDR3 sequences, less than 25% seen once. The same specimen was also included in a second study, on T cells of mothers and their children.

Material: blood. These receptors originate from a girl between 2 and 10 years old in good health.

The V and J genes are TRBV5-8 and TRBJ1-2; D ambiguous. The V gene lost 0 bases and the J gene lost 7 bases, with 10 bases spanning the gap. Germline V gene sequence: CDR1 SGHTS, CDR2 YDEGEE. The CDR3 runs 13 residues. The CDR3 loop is CASSLARTSGYTF. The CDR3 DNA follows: TGTGCCAGCAGCTTGGCCCGGACGAGTGGCTACACCTTC.

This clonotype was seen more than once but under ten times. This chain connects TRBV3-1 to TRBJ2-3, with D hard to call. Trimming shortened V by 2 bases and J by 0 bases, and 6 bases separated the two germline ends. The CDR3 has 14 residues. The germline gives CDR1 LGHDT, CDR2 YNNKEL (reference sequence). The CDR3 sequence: CASSQMISTDTQYF. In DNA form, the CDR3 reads TGTGCCAGCAGCCAAATGATAAGCACAGATACGCAGTATTTT.

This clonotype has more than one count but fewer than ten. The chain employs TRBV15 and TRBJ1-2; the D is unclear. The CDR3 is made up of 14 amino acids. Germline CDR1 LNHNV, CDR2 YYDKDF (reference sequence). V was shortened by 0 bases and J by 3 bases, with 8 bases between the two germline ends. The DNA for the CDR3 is TGTGCCACCAGCAGAGAGGGTTGGGACTATGGCTACACCTTC. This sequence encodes CATSREGWDYGYTF.

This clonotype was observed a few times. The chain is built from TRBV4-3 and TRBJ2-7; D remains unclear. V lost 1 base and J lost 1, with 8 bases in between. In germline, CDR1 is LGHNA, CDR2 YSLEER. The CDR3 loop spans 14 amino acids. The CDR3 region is CASSQGRLSYEQYF. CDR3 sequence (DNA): TGCGCCAGCAGCCAAGGCAGACTTTCCTACGAGCAGTACTTC.

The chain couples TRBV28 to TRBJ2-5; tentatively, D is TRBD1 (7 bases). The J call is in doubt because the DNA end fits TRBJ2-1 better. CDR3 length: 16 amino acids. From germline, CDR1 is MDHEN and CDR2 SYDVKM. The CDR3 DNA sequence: TGTGCCAGCAGTCCACAGGGGCCCAAAGGGAGGAATGAGCAGTTCTTC. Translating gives CASSPQGPKGRNEQFF.

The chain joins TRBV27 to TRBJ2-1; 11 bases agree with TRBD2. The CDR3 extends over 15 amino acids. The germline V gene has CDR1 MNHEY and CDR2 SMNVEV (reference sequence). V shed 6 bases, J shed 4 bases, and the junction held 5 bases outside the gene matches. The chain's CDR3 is CASRITSGGYNEQFF. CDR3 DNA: TGTGCCAGCAGGATAACTAGCGGGGGTTACAATGAGCAGTTCTTC.

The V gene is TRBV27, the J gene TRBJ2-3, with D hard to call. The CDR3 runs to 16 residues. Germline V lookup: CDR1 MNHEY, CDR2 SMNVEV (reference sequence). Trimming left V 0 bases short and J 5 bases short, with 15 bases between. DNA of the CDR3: TGTGCCAGCAGTTTATCCACAGTGTTATGGCTAGATACGCAGTATTTT. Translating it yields CASSLSTVLWLDTQYF.

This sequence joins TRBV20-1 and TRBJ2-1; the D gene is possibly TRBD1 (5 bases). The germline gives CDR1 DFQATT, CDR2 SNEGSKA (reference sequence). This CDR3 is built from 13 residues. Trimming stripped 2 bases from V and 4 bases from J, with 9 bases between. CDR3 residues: CSARQGRYNEQFF. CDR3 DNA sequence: TGCAGTGCTAGACAGGGCCGTTACAATGAGCAGTTCTTC.

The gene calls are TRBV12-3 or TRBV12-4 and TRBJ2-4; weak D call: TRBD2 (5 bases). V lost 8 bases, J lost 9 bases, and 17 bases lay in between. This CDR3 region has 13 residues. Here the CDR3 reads CASSTTGIGIQYF. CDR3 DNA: TGTGCCAGCTCTACGACCGGGATCGGCATTCAGTACTTC.

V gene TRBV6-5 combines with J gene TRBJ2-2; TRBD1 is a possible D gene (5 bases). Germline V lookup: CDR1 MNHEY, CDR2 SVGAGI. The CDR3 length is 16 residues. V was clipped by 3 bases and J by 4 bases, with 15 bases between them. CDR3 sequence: CASSYSTGLGTGELFF. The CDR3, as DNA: TGTGCCAGCAGTTATTCCACAGGTTTGGGCACCGGGGAGCTGTTTTTT.